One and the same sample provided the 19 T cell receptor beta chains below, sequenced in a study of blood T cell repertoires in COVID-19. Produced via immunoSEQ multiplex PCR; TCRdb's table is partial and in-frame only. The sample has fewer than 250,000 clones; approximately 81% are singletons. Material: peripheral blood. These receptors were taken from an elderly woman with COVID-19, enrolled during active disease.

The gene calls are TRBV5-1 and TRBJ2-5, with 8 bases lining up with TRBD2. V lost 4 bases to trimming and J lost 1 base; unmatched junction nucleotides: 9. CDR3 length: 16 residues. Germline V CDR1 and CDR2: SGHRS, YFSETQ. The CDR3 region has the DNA TGCGCCAGCAGCCCAGGGACTAGGTGGGCCCAAGAGACCCAGTACTTC. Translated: CASSPGTRWAQETQYF.

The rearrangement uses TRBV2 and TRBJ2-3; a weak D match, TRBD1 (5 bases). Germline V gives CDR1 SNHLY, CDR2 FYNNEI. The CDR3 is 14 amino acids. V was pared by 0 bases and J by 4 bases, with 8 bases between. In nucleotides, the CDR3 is TGTGCCAGCAGTGAAGCGCTAGGGGCAGATACGCAGTATTTT. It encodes CASSEALGADTQYF.

The CDR3 region has the DNA TGTGCCAGCAGCTGGACAGACAATCAGCCCCAGCATTTT. Translated, it gives CASSWTDNQPQHF. The chain is built from TRBV3-1 (or the pseudogene TRBV3-2) and TRBJ1-5; possible D gene TRBD1, 6 bases. This CDR3 is 13 amino acids long. Germline values: CDR1 LGHDT, CDR2 YNNKEL (reference sequence). With 5 bases removed from V and 3 bases from J, the gap between germline ends came to 8 bases.

CDR3 bases: TGTGCCAGCAGCTTGGGCTCTGGGAATCAGCCCCAGCATTTT. Translating it yields CASSLGSGNQPQHF. This chain connects TRBV7-2 to TRBJ1-5; D unresolved. Looked up from germline, CDR1 is SGHTA and CDR2 is FQGNSA. The CDR3 is 14 residues long. The germline V and J ends were trimmed by 3 bases and 4 bases, with 10 bases remaining between them.

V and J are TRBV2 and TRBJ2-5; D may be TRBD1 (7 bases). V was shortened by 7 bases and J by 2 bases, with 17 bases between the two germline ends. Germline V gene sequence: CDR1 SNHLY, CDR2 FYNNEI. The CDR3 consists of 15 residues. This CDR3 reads CASTGGRGVQETQYF. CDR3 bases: TGTGCCAGCACAGGCGGCAGGGGGGTACAAGAGACCCAGTACTTC. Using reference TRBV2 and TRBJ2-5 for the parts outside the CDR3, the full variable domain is EPEVTQTPSHQVTQMGQEVILRCVPISNHLYFYWYRQILGQKVEFLVSFYNNEISEKSEIFDDQFSVERPDGSNFTLKIRSTKLEDSAMYFCASTGGRGVQETQYFGPGTRLLVL.

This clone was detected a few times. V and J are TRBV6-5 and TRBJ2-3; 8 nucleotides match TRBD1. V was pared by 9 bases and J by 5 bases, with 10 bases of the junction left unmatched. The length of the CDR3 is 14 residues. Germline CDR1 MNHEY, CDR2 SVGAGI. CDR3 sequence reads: CASGRGDRLDTQYF. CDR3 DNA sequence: TGTGCCAGTGGTAGAGGGGACAGGTTAGATACGCAGTATTTT.

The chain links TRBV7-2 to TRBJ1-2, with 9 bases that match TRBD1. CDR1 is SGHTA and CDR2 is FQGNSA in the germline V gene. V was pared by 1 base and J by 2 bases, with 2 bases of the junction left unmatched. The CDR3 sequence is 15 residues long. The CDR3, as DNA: TGTGCCAGCAGCTTAGGCACAGGGGGCAACTATGGCTACACCTTC. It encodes CASSLGTGGNYGYTF. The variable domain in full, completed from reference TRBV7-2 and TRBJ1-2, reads GAGVSQSPSNKVTEKGKDVELRCDPISGHTALYWYRQSLGQGLEFLIYFQGNSAPDKSGLPSDRFSAERTGGSVSTLTIQRTQQEDSAVYLCASSLGTGGNYGYTFGSGTRLTVV.

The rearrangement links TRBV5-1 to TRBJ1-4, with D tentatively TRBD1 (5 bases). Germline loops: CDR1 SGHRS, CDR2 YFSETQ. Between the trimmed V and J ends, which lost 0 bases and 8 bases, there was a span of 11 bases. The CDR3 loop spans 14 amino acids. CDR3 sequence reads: CASSLAGAGEKLFF. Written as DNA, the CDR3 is TGCGCCAGCAGCTTGGCTGGGGCGGGGGAAAAACTGTTTTTT.

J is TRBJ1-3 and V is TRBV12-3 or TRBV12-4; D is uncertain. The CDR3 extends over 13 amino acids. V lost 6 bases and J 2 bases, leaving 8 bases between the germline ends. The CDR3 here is CASRAIPGNTIYF. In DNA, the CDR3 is TGTGCCAGCAGAGCAATCCCTGGAAACACCATATATTTT.

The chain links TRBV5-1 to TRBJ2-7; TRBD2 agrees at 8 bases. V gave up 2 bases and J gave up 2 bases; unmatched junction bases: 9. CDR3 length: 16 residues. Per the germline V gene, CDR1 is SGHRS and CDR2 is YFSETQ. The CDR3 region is CASSLGSPAGAYEQYF. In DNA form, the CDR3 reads TGCGCCAGCAGCTTAGGTTCGCCAGCGGGGGCCTACGAGCAGTACTTC.

CDR3 coding DNA: TGTGCCAGCAGTCGGACAGGGACAATATACGAGCAGTACGTC. Protein sequence: CASSRTGTIYEQYV. The chain recombines TRBV6-2 or TRBV6-3 with TRBJ2-7, with 8 bases that match TRBD1. The J segment lost 4 bases and the V segment lost 5 bases, leaving 7 bases of the junction unmatched. Germline lookup yields CDR1 MNHEY and CDR2 SVGEGT. There are 14 residues in the CDR3.

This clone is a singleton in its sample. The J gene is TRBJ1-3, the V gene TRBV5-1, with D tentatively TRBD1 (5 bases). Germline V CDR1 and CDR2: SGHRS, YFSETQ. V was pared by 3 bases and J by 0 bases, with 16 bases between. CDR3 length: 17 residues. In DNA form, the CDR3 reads TGCGCCAGCAGCTCAACAGTGGGGCTCAGCTCTGGAAACACCATATATTTT. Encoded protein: CASSSTVGLSSGNTIYF.

The DNA of the CDR3 is TGTGCCACCAGTGCCCTACCGGGTGAGCAGTTCTTC. This translates into CATSALPGEQFF. The chain is built from TRBV24-1 and TRBJ2-1; unclear D gene. The CDR3 has 12 amino acids. Germline V CDR1 and CDR2: KGHDR, SFDVKD. The V end was cut by 5 bases, the J end by 9 bases, with 10 bases between.

The DNA of the CDR3 is TGTGCCAGCAGGTCAGGGGGCGTGGTGAATGGCTACACCTTC. Translating gives CASRSGGVVNGYTF. The chain recombines TRBV28 with TRBJ1-2, with 8 bases lining up with TRBD1. V trimming: 6 bases; J trimming: 6 bases; junction bases outside the gene matches: 9. The CDR3 has 14 residues. In germline, CDR1 is MDHEN, CDR2 SYDVKM.

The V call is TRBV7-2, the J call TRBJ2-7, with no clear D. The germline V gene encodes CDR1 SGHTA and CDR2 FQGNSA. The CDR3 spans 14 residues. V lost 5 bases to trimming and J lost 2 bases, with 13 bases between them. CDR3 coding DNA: TGTGCCAGCAGCCCCGCGGCAGTAACCTACGAGCAGTACTTC. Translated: CASSPAAVTYEQYF.

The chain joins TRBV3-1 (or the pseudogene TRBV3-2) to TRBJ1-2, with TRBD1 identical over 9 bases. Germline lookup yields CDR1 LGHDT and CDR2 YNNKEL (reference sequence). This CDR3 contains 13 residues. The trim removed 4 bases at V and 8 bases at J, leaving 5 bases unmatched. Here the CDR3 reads CASSRQGEAGYTF. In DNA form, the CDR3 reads TGTGCCAGCAGCCGACAGGGGGAAGCGGGCTACACCTTC.

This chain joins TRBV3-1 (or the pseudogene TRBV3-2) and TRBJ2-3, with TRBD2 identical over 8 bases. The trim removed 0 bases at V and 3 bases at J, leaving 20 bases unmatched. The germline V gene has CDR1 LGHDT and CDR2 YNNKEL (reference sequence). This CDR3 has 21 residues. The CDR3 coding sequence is TGTGCCAGCAGCCAAGACTTAGGAGGGCGCTCGAAGCGGGGGATGACAGATACGCAGTATTTT. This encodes CASSQDLGGRSKRGMTDTQYF.

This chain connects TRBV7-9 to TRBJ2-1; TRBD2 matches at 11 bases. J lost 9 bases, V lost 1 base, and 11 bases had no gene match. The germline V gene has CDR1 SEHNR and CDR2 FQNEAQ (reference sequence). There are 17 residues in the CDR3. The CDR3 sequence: CASSLDSTSGGSSEQFF. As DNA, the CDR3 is TGTGCCAGCAGCTTAGACTCCACTAGCGGGGGATCGAGTGAGCAGTTCTTC.

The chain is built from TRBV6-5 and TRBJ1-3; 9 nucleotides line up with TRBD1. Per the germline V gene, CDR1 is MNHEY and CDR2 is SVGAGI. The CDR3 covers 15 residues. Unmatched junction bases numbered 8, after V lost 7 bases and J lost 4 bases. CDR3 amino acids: CASKYRGLGGNTIYF. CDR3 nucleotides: TGTGCCAGCAAATACAGGGGGCTTGGGGGAAACACCATATATTTT.